The sequence of this T cell receptor beta chain was determined in a study of lymphopenia after photon versus proton radiotherapy. CDR3 length equals 16 residues. Trimming left V 5 bases short and J 6 bases short, with 22 bases between. Germline CDR1 reads SEHNR; CDR2 reads FQNEAQ (reference sequence). For this clone: Its antigen is currently unknown.

Findings of the study overall: Post-nadir diversity loss with photons came from oligoclonal expansion, particularly CD8+ Temra cells.

Sequenced by immunoSEQ multiplex PCR; TCRdb stores in-frame clones only, minus some. The sample lists about 24,000 clones, around 84% occurring once. The specimen comprised peripheral blood, sampled from a patient treated with photon-based radiotherapy. This receptor was obtained from a man aged 55 to 70 with pancreatic cancer. The chain recombines TRBV7-9 with TRBJ1-1; D ambiguous. In DNA form, the CDR3 reads TGTGCCAGCAGCCGAGCGGGGAACTCCCTACTCGCTGAAGCTTTCTTT. This sequence encodes CASSRAGNSLLAEAFF. The variable domain in full, with the rest retrieved from reference TRBV7-9 and TRBJ1-1, is DTGVSQNPRHKITKRGQNVTFRCDPISEHNRLYWYRQTLGQGPEFLTYFQNEAQLEKSRLLSDRFSAERPKGSFSTLEIQRTEQGDSAMYLCASSRAGNSLLAEAFFGQGTRLTVV.